This TCR beta chain is drawn from a study of Ad26.COV2.S vaccination and SARS-CoV-2 variants. The sample's treatment: some 19 received Ad26.COV2.S at low or high dose, single or two shots; about five received placebo; per-sample allocation not given. Day 63 after the first injection of vaccine or placebo was the sampling time. The protocol was immunoSEQ multiplex PCR, while the TCRdb copy is restricted to in-frame clones and leaves out a portion. The table lists 500,000 or so clones, roughly 87% of them singletons. The CDR3 runs 14 residues. CDR1 is LGHDT and CDR2 is YNNKEL in the germline V gene (reference sequence). With 0 bases removed from V and 4 bases from J, the gap between germline ends came to 9 bases.

The clonotype was recovered from a person between 18 and 65 years old who received the Ad26.COV2.S COVID-19 vaccine or a placebo. The specimen was peripheral blood, collected in a trial of Ad26.COV2.S vaccine versus placebo. The chain recombines TRBV3-1 (or the pseudogene TRBV3-2) with TRBJ1-2, with D perhaps matching TRBD1 (5 bases). DNA of the CDR3: TGTGCCAGCAGCCAAGAATACAGGCCCTATGGCTACACCTTC. Translating it yields CASSQEYRPYGYTF.